These 8 T cell receptor beta chains originate from one sample sequenced in a study of T cell responses to AZD1222 COVID-19 vaccine. Data came from immunoSEQ multiplex PCR; TCRdb stores just in-frame clones and leaves some out. The sample has some 110,000 clones; around 89% are singletons. The sample here was peripheral blood, taken on day 0 of AZD1222 vaccination. Every receptor here comes from an adult in good health.

This rearrangement joins TRBV2 to TRBJ1-1; 9 positions match TRBD1. CDR3 size: 13 residues. CDR1 is SNHLY and CDR2 is FYNNEI in the germline V gene. With 6 bases clipped from V and 3 bases from J, the junction kept 2 bases outside the gene matches. The CDR3 region is CASRRDRDTEAFF. The CDR3 bases are TGTGCCAGCAGAAGGGACAGGGACACTGAAGCTTTCTTT.

CDR3 nucleotides: TGTGCCAGCAGCCAGCAGCTGTACGAGCAGTACTTC. It codes for CASSQQLYEQYF. V usage is TRBV3-1 (or the pseudogene TRBV3-2) and J usage is TRBJ2-7; D unclear. CDR3 length equals 12 residues. Trimming cost V 3 bases and J 4 bases, with 7 bases left between them. The germline V gene encodes CDR1 LGHDT and CDR2 YNNKEL (reference sequence).

The V gene is TRBV6-5, the J gene TRBJ2-5; D might be TRBD1 or TRBD2, each matching 5 bases. Germline loops: CDR1 MNHEY, CDR2 SVGAGI. V was clipped by 5 bases and J by 7 bases, with 14 bases between them. The CDR3 is made up of 13 amino acids. CDR3 amino acids: CASSTTGAGTQYF. The CDR3 DNA follows: TGTGCCAGCAGTACCACAGGTGCGGGGACCCAGTACTTC.

The rearrangement links TRBV30 to TRBJ1-3; D might be TRBD1 (5 bases). Germline V gives CDR1 GTSNPN, CDR2 SVGIG (reference sequence). The germline V and J ends were trimmed by 0 bases and 0 bases, with 9 bases remaining between them. The CDR3 has 15 amino acids. In nucleotides, the CDR3 is TGTGCCTGGAGTGTGGGACGGAGCTCTGGAAACACCATATATTTT. This sequence encodes CAWSVGRSSGNTIYF.

The J gene is TRBJ2-1, the V gene TRBV10-1; tentatively, D is TRBD1 or TRBD2 (5 bases each). V lost 6 bases to trimming and J lost 5 bases, with 11 bases between them. This CDR3 is built from 13 residues. Germline V gene lookup returns CDR1 WNHNN and CDR2 SYGVQD (reference sequence). The CDR3 DNA is TGCGCCAGCAGGTCGGGGCTCAACAATGAGCAGTTCTTC. It encodes CASRSGLNNEQFF.

CDR3 protein: CASSPLSGGNTEAFF. Written as DNA, the CDR3 is TGTGCCAGCTCACCACTCAGCGGGGGCAACACTGAAGCTTTCTTT. V and J are TRBV18 and TRBJ1-1; maybe TRBD1 (6 bases). Trimming stripped 1 base from V and 2 bases from J, with 11 bases between. The V gene's germline CDR1 is KGHSH and CDR2 LQKENI. The CDR3 sequence is 15 residues long.

The rearrangement uses TRBV5-8 and TRBJ1-1; no clear D gene. Germline V gene data show CDR1 as SGHTS and CDR2 as YDEGEE. The CDR3 is 16 amino acids. V gave up 0 bases and J gave up 5 bases, with 17 bases separating them. CDR3 in amino acids: CASSLAVVLSKTEAFF. CDR3 in DNA: TGTGCCAGCAGCTTGGCCGTCGTCCTGTCGAAGACTGAAGCTTTCTTT.

In its sample, this clone was seen a few times. The chain joins TRBV27 to TRBJ2-1; 7 nucleotides align to TRBD1. This CDR3 is 16 amino acids long. Germline V gives CDR1 MNHEY, CDR2 SMNVEV (reference sequence). The junction had 18 bases not matched to a gene; V was cut back by 6 bases and J by 10 bases. The CDR3 protein is CASRETGTASIYEQFF. The DNA for the CDR3 is TGTGCCAGCAGGGAAACCGGGACAGCCAGTATATACGAGCAGTTCTTC.